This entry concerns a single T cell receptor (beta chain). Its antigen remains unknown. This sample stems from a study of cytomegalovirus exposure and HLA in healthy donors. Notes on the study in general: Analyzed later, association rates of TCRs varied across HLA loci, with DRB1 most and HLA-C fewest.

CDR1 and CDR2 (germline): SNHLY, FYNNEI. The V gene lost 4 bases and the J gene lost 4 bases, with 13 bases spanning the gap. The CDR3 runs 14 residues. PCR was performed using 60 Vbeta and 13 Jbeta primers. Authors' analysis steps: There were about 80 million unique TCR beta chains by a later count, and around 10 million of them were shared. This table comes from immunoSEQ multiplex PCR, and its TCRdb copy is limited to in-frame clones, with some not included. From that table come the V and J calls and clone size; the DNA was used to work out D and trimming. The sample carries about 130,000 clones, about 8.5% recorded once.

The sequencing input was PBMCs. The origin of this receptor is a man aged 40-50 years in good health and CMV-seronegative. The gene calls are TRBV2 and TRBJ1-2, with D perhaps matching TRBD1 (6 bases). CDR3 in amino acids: CASSGEGGGYGYTF. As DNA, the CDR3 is TGTGCCAGCAGTGGGGAGGGGGGAGGCTATGGCTACACCTTC.